This entry lists 32 T cell receptor beta chains sequenced from one sample in a study of shared clonotypes between healthy human individuals. CD45RO-negative cells were positively selected for CCR7, leaving out terminally differentiated effector memory CD45RA+ cells. Profiled with immunoSEQ multiplex PCR; TCRdb holds only in-frame clones, not every one. Of about 2 million clones listed, about 95% are singletons. Material for sequencing was naive CD8+ T cells sorted from blood. These receptors all come from a man younger than 35 in good health.

The V and J genes are TRBV30 and TRBJ2-1; 9 positions agree with TRBD1. The germline V gene encodes CDR1 GTSNPN and CDR2 SVGIG (reference sequence). There are 16 residues in the CDR3. V shed 3 bases, J shed 6 bases, and the junction held 12 bases outside the gene matches. The CDR3 region has the DNA TGTGCCTGGAGCGATACCGGGACAGGGCCCTCCAATGAGCAGTTCTTC. It encodes CAWSDTGTGPSNEQFF.

The chain employs TRBV5-4 and TRBJ2-1, with D perhaps matching TRBD1 (5 bases). The CDR3 runs 12 residues. Germline values: CDR1 SGHNT, CDR2 YYREEE (reference sequence). Between the trimmed V and J ends, which lost 5 bases and 9 bases, there was a span of 12 bases. DNA of the CDR3: TGTGCCAGCAGGATAGGGGCCAGTGAGCAGTTCTTC. Residues: CASRIGASEQFF.

The J gene is TRBJ2-7, the V gene TRBV4-1; D is uncertain. Germline V gene lookup returns CDR1 MGHRA and CDR2 YSYEKL. Trimming took off 0 bases at V and 3 bases at J, with 15 bases between the two ends. This CDR3 is 16 amino acids long. CDR3 in amino acids: CASSQDPDRAVYEQYF. CDR3 in DNA: TGCGCCAGCAGCCAAGACCCCGATCGGGCAGTCTACGAGCAGTACTTC.

In the case of this clone: This specimen includes other DNA sequences encoding the same CDR3. The V and J genes are TRBV6-1 and TRBJ2-7; TRBD1 might be the D (5 bases). The CDR3 consists of 13 residues. In germline, CDR1 is MNHNS, CDR2 SASEGT. Trimming left V 1 base short and J 2 bases short, with 6 bases between. This CDR3 reads CASSEGRAYEQYF. The CDR3, as DNA: TGTGCCAGCAGTGAAGGCAGGGCCTACGAGCAGTACTTC.

This chain links TRBV11-2 with TRBJ2-5; no reliable D call. The CDR3 has 15 amino acids. Per germline, CDR1 SGHAT and CDR2 FQNNGV. Between the trimmed V and J ends, which lost 0 bases and 1 base, there was a span of 9 bases. The CDR3 DNA reads as TGTGCCAGCAGCTTAGATTGGTCAGGCCAAGAGACCCAGTACTTC. This translates into CASSLDWSGQETQYF.

The chain couples TRBV10-2 to TRBJ2-7; D call uncertain. This CDR3 contains 13 residues. V was trimmed by 1 base and J by 3 bases, leaving 7 bases between them. Germline V CDR1 and CDR2: WSHSY, SAAADI. CDR3 bases: TGCGCCAGCAGTGAGTTTATAGGCTACGAGCAGTACTTC. This translates into CASSEFIGYEQYF.

The chain couples TRBV2 to TRBJ2-5; 9 bases map to TRBD1. The length of the CDR3 is 15 residues. The V segment lost 2 bases and the J segment 5 bases; nucleotides outside the gene matches: 6. The germline V gene encodes CDR1 SNHLY and CDR2 FYNNEI. CDR3 bases: TGTGCCAGCAGTGAACGGGACAGGGTGGGGGAGACCCAGTACTTC. Protein product: CASSERDRVGETQYF.

The rearrangement links TRBV2 to TRBJ1-1; D is unresolved. Trimming took off 0 bases at V and 5 bases at J, with 7 bases between the two ends. In germline, CDR1 is SNHLY, CDR2 FYNNEI. The CDR3 contains 13 residues. The CDR3 region is CASSEAAWTEAFF. DNA of the CDR3: TGTGCCAGCAGTGAAGCAGCTTGGACTGAAGCTTTCTTT.

The CDR3 DNA reads TGTGCCAGCAGCCACGGACTAGCGGGTGGTGACGGGGAGCTGTTTTTT. Residues: CASSHGLAGGDGELFF. The rearrangement joins TRBV7-2 to TRBJ2-2; 11 bases fit TRBD2. Germline loops: CDR1 SGHTA, CDR2 FQGNSA. The CDR3 has 16 residues. Trimming removed 5 bases from V and 7 bases from J; junction bases left unmatched: 9.

The CDR3 DNA reads as TGTGCCAGCAGCTTGGGGCGGGCCAACTACGAGCAGTACTTC. Translating it yields CASSLGRANYEQYF. The chain links TRBV5-4 to TRBJ2-7; D might be TRBD2 (5 bases). The CDR3 has 14 residues. The V and J ends lost 0 bases and 3 bases respectively, with 10 bases between them. Looked up from germline, CDR1 is SGHNT and CDR2 is YYREEE (reference sequence).

The chain has TRBV11-2 and TRBJ2-5, with 7 bases aligning to TRBD1. The J segment lost 2 bases and the V segment lost 6 bases, leaving 9 bases of the junction unmatched. There are 15 residues in the CDR3. Germline V gene lookup returns CDR1 SGHAT and CDR2 FQNNGV. Here the CDR3 DNA reads TGTGCCAGCAGTCTGGGGACAGCATCTCAAGAGACCCAGTACTTC. It encodes CASSLGTASQETQYF.

The chain recombines TRBV6-5 with TRBJ1-2, with a possible D match to TRBD1 (5 bases). This CDR3 is built from 13 residues. Germline V gene lookup returns CDR1 MNHEY and CDR2 SVGAGI. V shed 0 bases and J shed 9 bases, with 11 bases lying between them. Here the CDR3 DNA reads TGTGCCAGCAGTTACTCGGGCAGGGCGCGCTACACCTTC. Translating it yields CASSYSGRARYTF.

V gene TRBV6-6 combines with J gene TRBJ2-1, with TRBD2 matching 7 bases. The V and J ends lost 0 bases and 4 bases, in that order; junction bases with no gene match: 6. The CDR3 is 16 residues long. Germline values: CDR1 MNHNY, CDR2 SVGAGI (reference sequence). The CDR3 loop is CASSYSPSGTYNEQFF. The CDR3 bases are TGTGCCAGCAGTTACTCGCCTAGCGGAACTTACAATGAGCAGTTCTTC.

The chain uses TRBV27 and TRBJ2-7; D is undetermined. Trimming stripped 10 bases from V and 1 base from J, with 11 bases between. Per germline, CDR1 MNHEY and CDR2 SMNVEV (reference sequence). The CDR3 consists of 12 residues. CDR3 bases: TGTGCCATCGGCACCGAATCCTACGAGCAGTACTTC. Amino acid sequence: CAIGTESYEQYF.

This chain uses TRBV7-9 with TRBJ2-7, with a possible D match to TRBD2 (5 bases). Trimming took 4 bases from V and 3 from J, leaving 7 bases between them. CDR3 length: 12 residues. CDR1 and CDR2 (germline): SEHNR, FQNEAQ (reference sequence). CDR3 protein: CASSWRIYEQYF. In nucleotides, the CDR3 is TGTGCCAGCAGCTGGAGGATCTACGAGCAGTACTTC.

The chain employs TRBV27 and TRBJ2-1; 7 bases align to TRBD2. This CDR3 has 14 amino acids. V was clipped by 1 base and J by 10 bases; unmatched bases: 7. Germline V gives CDR1 MNHEY, CDR2 SMNVEV (reference sequence). The CDR3 region is CASSLFPGDYEQFF. CDR3 in DNA: TGTGCCAGCAGTTTATTTCCCGGGGACTACGAGCAGTTCTTC.

The V and J genes are TRBV6-1 and TRBJ2-7; D may be TRBD2 (5 bases). The CDR3 totals 14 residues. V gave up 7 bases and J gave up 3 bases, with 16 bases separating them. CDR1 and CDR2 (germline): MNHNS, SASEGT. CDR3 nucleotides: TGTGCCAGCACAATATTCGTACGGGACTACGAGCAGTACTTC. Translation: CASTIFVRDYEQYF.

V and J are TRBV5-6 and TRBJ1-6; 10 bases map to TRBD1. The trim removed 4 bases at V and 8 bases at J, leaving 9 bases unmatched. CDR1 and CDR2 (germline): SGHDT, YYEEEE. The CDR3 extends over 16 amino acids. CDR3 nucleotides: TGTGCCAGCAGCCCTTGGACAGGGGGTGTTTATTCACCCCTCCACTTT. Encoded protein: CASSPWTGGVYSPLHF.

The chain couples TRBV10-3 to TRBJ2-2; no clear D gene. V was trimmed by 8 bases and J by 6 bases, leaving 4 bases between them. The CDR3 length is 10 residues. Germline CDR1 ENHRY, CDR2 SYGVKD. CDR3 DNA sequence: TGTGCCATCGGGGCCGGGGAGCTGTTTTTT. Amino acids: CAIGAGELFF.

The J gene is TRBJ2-7, the V gene TRBV4-1; no firm D call. Per germline, CDR1 MGHRA and CDR2 YSYEKL. V was pared by 1 base and J by 4 bases, with 8 bases between. CDR3 length equals 13 residues. The CDR3 bases are TGCGCCAGCAGCCAAGTTGTGGAGTACGAGCAGTACTTC. Translating gives CASSQVVEYEQYF.

This clone was counted once. This chain joins TRBV28 and TRBJ1-6; D gene unclear. The CDR3 consists of 12 residues. Trimming stripped 4 bases from V and 7 bases from J, with 5 bases between. Germline CDR1 is MDHEN and CDR2 is SYDVKM. DNA of the CDR3: TGTGCCAGCAGTTCATGGAATTCACCCCTCCACTTT. As protein: CASSSWNSPLHF.

V and J are TRBV28 and TRBJ2-1; TRBD1 agrees at 7 bases. J gave up 7 bases and V 6 bases, and 12 bases lay outside the gene matches. The CDR3 totals 15 residues. Per germline, CDR1 MDHEN and CDR2 SYDVKM. As DNA, the CDR3 is TGTGCCAGCAGCTTTTCTTGGGACAGCGGTAATGAGCAGTTCTTC. Protein: CASSFSWDSGNEQFF.

The chain is built from TRBV9 and TRBJ2-3; D perhaps matches TRBD2 (5 bases). The CDR3 covers 15 residues. V was pared by 3 bases and J by 6 bases, with 17 bases between. Germline CDR1 is SGDLS and CDR2 is YYNGEE. The CDR3 bases are TGTGCCAGCAGCGCCGAGGGCCGAGCGCAGGATACGCAGTATTTT. It yields the protein CASSAEGRAQDTQYF. Combining the CDR3 with reference TRBV9 and TRBJ2-3 gives the whole variable domain DSGVTQTPKHLITATGQRVTLRCSPRSGDLSVYWYQQSLDQGLQFLIQYYNGEERAKGNILERFSAQQFPDLHSELNLSSLELGDSALYFCASSAEGRAQDTQYFGPGTRLTVL.

The rearrangement joins TRBV4-1 to TRBJ2-1, with 8 bases fitting TRBD2. The length of the CDR3 is 16 residues. The ends lost 3 bases at V and 9 bases at J; junction bases unmatched: 13. Germline values: CDR1 MGHRA, CDR2 YSYEKL. DNA for the CDR3: TGCGCCAGCAGCCAGGCCCCGGGACTAGAGGTAGGTGAGCAGTTCTTC. Amino acids: CASSQAPGLEVGEQFF.

This chain links TRBV11-2 with TRBJ1-1; D remains ambiguous. V lost 2 bases and J lost 4, with 8 bases in between. Germline CDR1 reads SGHAT; CDR2 reads FQNNGV. This CDR3 is 13 amino acids long. CDR3 protein: CASSLSVGTEAFF. The CDR3 region has the DNA TGTGCCAGCAGCTTATCGGTCGGCACTGAAGCTTTCTTT.

The chain combines TRBV5-4 with TRBJ2-7, with 7 bases identical to TRBD2. Germline CDR1 is SGHNT and CDR2 is YYREEE (reference sequence). The length of the CDR3 is 15 residues. V dropped 0 bases and J dropped 6; count of bases not matched to a gene: 9. The CDR3 is CASSLDISGRGEQYF. In DNA, the CDR3 is TGTGCCAGCAGCTTGGACATTAGCGGGCGTGGCGAGCAGTACTTC.

The chain uses TRBV27 and TRBJ1-2; D might be TRBD1 (5 bases). Germline CDR1 and CDR2: MNHEY and SMNVEV (reference sequence). The CDR3 is made up of 14 amino acids. Trimming took 2 bases from V and 9 from J, leaving 16 bases between them. The chain's CDR3 is CASSLKGIWASYTF. In nucleotides, the CDR3 is TGTGCCAGCAGTTTAAAGGGGATCTGGGCTAGCTACACCTTC.

The rearrangement uses TRBV4-1 and TRBJ2-7; D uncertain. V lost 3 bases to trimming and J lost 2 bases, with 8 bases between them. The CDR3 runs to 13 residues. The V gene's germline CDR1 is MGHRA and CDR2 YSYEKL. This chain's CDR3 is CASSHEPTYEQYF. The CDR3 DNA sequence: TGCGCCAGCAGCCACGAGCCAACCTACGAGCAGTACTTC.

The genes are TRBV30 and TRBJ1-3; D possibly corresponds to TRBD1 (5 bases). Trimming cost V 0 bases and J 4 bases, with 10 bases left between them. CDR1 is GTSNPN, CDR2 SVGIG, per germline (reference sequence). CDR3 length: 14 residues. CDR3 region: CAWSVGESGNTIYF. CDR3 nucleotides: TGTGCCTGGAGTGTGGGGGAATCGGGAAACACCATATATTTT.

The rearrangement links TRBV6-4 to TRBJ1-1; unclear D gene. The CDR3 sequence is 17 residues long. The germline CDR1 and CDR2 sequences are MRHNA and SNTAGT. Between the trimmed V and J ends, which lost 2 bases and 0 bases, there was a span of 16 bases. CDR3 sequence: CASSDDPPTKLNTEAFF. The CDR3 DNA reads as TGTGCCAGCAGTGACGACCCGCCTACCAAGCTGAACACTGAAGCTTTCTTT.

This rearrangement joins TRBV5-4 to TRBJ2-7; 8 bases map to TRBD1. The CDR3 has 16 residues. V trimming: 4 bases; J trimming: 3 bases; junction bases outside the gene matches: 12. The germline CDR1 and CDR2 sequences are SGHNT and YYREEE (reference sequence). The CDR3 DNA is TGTGCCAGCAGCCGTTCAGGACAGGGATATCTCTACGAGCAGTACTTC. Its protein product is CASSRSGQGYLYEQYF.

The chain combines TRBV28 with TRBJ1-2; D is undetermined. Trimming took 6 bases from V and 2 from J, leaving 7 bases between them. Per the germline V gene, CDR1 is MDHEN and CDR2 is SYDVKM. The CDR3 has 12 amino acids. Written as DNA, the CDR3 is TGTGCCAGCAGCGGGGAGAACTATGGCTACACCTTC. Its protein product is CASSGENYGYTF.